The clone carrying this T cell receptor (beta chain) was seen only once. The data derive from a study of chemoradiotherapy in HPV16-positive cancers. Germline CDR1 MDHEN, CDR2 SYDVKM. V lost 8 bases, J lost 4 bases, and 11 bases lay in between. CDR3 length equals 12 residues. TCRdb's table, derived via immunoSEQ multiplex PCR, lists solely in-frame clones and lacks some. The sample lists about 68,000 clones, 88% occurring once. The source was blood, collected from a patient who underwent chemoradiotherapy. The TCR originated in a human donor with HPV-associated anogenital cancer. The chain has TRBV28 and TRBJ2-5; D gene uncertain. The CDR3 DNA is TGTGCCAGCCGGAGTTCGGGAGAGACCCAGTACTTC. It translates to CASRSSGETQYF.